This passage covers 26 T cell receptor beta chains from one sample sequenced in a study of blood T cell repertoires in COVID-19. The protocol was immunoSEQ multiplex PCR, while the TCRdb copy is restricted to in-frame clones and leaves out a portion. Here the sample spans 170,000 or so clones, roughly 86% being singletons. Sequencing input: peripheral blood. Receptor source: a man aged 50 to 60 with active or convalescent COVID-19.

This chain joins TRBV19 and TRBJ2-7; 12 nucleotides agree with TRBD2. This CDR3 has 15 amino acids. Per germline, CDR1 LNHDA and CDR2 SQIVND (reference sequence). V lost 3 bases, J lost 3 bases, and 3 bases stayed unmatched. The CDR3, as DNA: TGTGCCAGTAGTATTACTAGCGGGAGGAACTACGAGCAGTACTTC. It encodes CASSITSGRNYEQYF.

The V call is TRBV3-1 (or the pseudogene TRBV3-2), the J call TRBJ2-7; 7 nucleotides match TRBD2. The CDR3 sequence is 13 residues long. The V segment lost 8 bases and the J segment 4 bases; nucleotides outside the gene matches: 8. CDR1 is LGHDT and CDR2 is YNNKEL in the germline V gene (reference sequence). Here the CDR3 DNA reads TGTGCCAGCGGTGGACTAGTAAATTACGAGCAGTACTTC. It encodes CASGGLVNYEQYF.

The V call is TRBV10-3, the J call TRBJ1-1, with D tentatively TRBD1 (5 bases). Germline CDR1 ENHRY, CDR2 SYGVKD. Trimming removed 6 bases from V and 7 bases from J, with 12 bases in between. The CDR3 is 12 residues long. The CDR3 bases are TGTGCCATCAGCTCTCAGGGATTTGAAGCTTTCTTT. Translated: CAISSQGFEAFF.

In DNA, the CDR3 is TGTGCCAGCAGCTTAGATCAGGCGGGAGGGGTTAACAATGAGCAGTTCTTC. Translation: CASSLDQAGGVNNEQFF. The V call is TRBV11-2, the J call TRBJ2-1, with 9 bases matching TRBD2. The CDR3 runs 17 residues. Looked up from germline, CDR1 is SGHAT and CDR2 is FQNNGV. The V segment lost 0 bases and the J segment 5 bases; nucleotides outside the gene matches: 8.

CDR3 sequence: CASSYGGRGDYGYTF. The CDR3 DNA is TGTGCCAGCAGCTACGGAGGCAGGGGGGACTATGGCTACACCTTC. The chain is built from TRBV5-6 and TRBJ1-2; TRBD1 agrees at 7 bases. This CDR3 is built from 15 residues. The trim removed 3 bases at V and 3 bases at J, leaving 8 bases unmatched. CDR1 is SGHDT and CDR2 is YYEEEE in the germline V gene.

This rearrangement joins TRBV3-1 (or the pseudogene TRBV3-2) to TRBJ1-4; TRBD1 matches 9 bases. Trimming removed 5 bases from V and 3 bases from J; junction bases left unmatched: 4. Germline values: CDR1 LGHDT, CDR2 YNNKEL (reference sequence). This CDR3 comprises 15 residues. This CDR3 reads CASSTRQGANEKLFF. The CDR3 bases are TGTGCCAGCAGCACCCGACAGGGGGCTAATGAAAAACTGTTTTTT.

This sequence joins TRBV19 and TRBJ2-7, with 10 bases fitting TRBD1. Losses at the gene ends were 3 bases for V and 5 bases for J; bases not matched to a gene: 10. Germline CDR1 and CDR2: LNHDA and SQIVND (reference sequence). The CDR3 has 16 amino acids. The CDR3 region is CASSILGRDRGHEQYF. For the CDR3, the DNA is TGTGCCAGTAGTATCCTCGGCCGGGACAGGGGCCACGAGCAGTACTTC.

The rearrangement links TRBV7-6 to TRBJ2-1, with 8 positions matching TRBD1. The CDR3 is 15 amino acids. Trimming removed 1 base from V and 8 bases from J; junction bases left unmatched: 7. Germline CDR1 is SGHVS and CDR2 is FNYEAQ. CDR3 DNA sequence: TGTGCCAGCAGCTTAGGTTCAGGACAGGGCTATGAGCAGTTCTTC. It codes for CASSLGSGQGYEQFF. The full variable domain, rest sourced from reference TRBV7-6 and TRBJ2-1, is GAGVSQSPRYKVTKRGQDVALRCDPISGHVSLYWYRQALGQGPEFLTYFNYEAQQDKSGLPNDRFSAERPEGSISTLTIQRTEQRDSAMYRCASSLGSGQGYEQFFGPGTRLTVL.

As DNA, the CDR3 is TGCGCCAGCAGCCAAGAAAGGGGGCGCGGGGAAAAACTGTTTTTT. It is translated as CASSQERGRGEKLFF. The chain carries TRBV4-1 and TRBJ1-4; TRBD1 matches 7 bases. The CDR3 consists of 15 residues. CDR1 is MGHRA, CDR2 YSYEKL, per germline. Trimming removed 0 bases from V and 8 bases from J; junction bases left unmatched: 6.

V and J are TRBV29-1 and TRBJ1-2; 8 bases line up with TRBD1. V shed 3 bases, J shed 1 base, and the junction held 7 bases outside the gene matches. Per the germline V gene, CDR1 is SQVTM and CDR2 is ANQGSEA. The length of the CDR3 is 15 residues. The CDR3 sequence is CSVDPGDRYNYGYTF. CDR3 sequence (DNA): TGCAGCGTTGATCCGGGGGACAGGTATAACTATGGCTACACCTTC.

The gene calls are TRBV5-5 and TRBJ1-2, with D maybe TRBD1 (5 bases). V was shortened by 1 base and J by 3 bases, with 13 bases between the two germline ends. Germline lookup yields CDR1 SGHKS and CDR2 YYEKEE (reference sequence). This CDR3 region has 15 residues. The chain's CDR3 is CASSLLPGTDYGYTF. The CDR3 DNA reads as TGTGCCAGCAGCTTGCTCCCAGGGACTGACTATGGCTACACCTTC.

V gene TRBV9 combines with J gene TRBJ2-1, with 11 bases fitting TRBD2. CDR1 is SGDLS and CDR2 is YYNGEE in the germline V gene. The CDR3 is 16 amino acids. The V and J ends lost 3 bases and 6 bases, in that order; junction bases with no gene match: 8. Written as DNA, the CDR3 is TGTGCCAGCAGCGCTCTAGCGGGGGGCTGGTTCAATGAGCAGTTCTTC. Its translation is CASSALAGGWFNEQFF.

This rearrangement joins TRBV5-8 to TRBJ2-1; the D is unclear. Germline CDR1 SGHTS, CDR2 YDEGEE. The V and J ends lost 5 bases and 7 bases respectively, with 13 bases between them. CDR3 length: 13 residues. CDR3 protein: CASSFRSGNEQFF. The CDR3 coding sequence is TGTGCCAGCAGTTTTAGGAGTGGGAATGAGCAGTTCTTC. The full variable domain, in which reference TRBV5-8 and TRBJ2-1 provide the parts outside the CDR3, is EAGVTQSPTHLIKTRGQQATLRCSPISGHTSVYWYQQALGLGLQFLLWYDEGEERNRGNFPPRFSGRQFPNYSSELNVNALELEDSALYLCASSFRSGNEQFFGPGTRLTVL.

This chain uses TRBV6-5 with TRBJ1-3; no reliable D call. The ends were cut back, 5 bases at V and 2 bases at J, with 13 bases in the middle. The CDR3 loop spans 15 amino acids. Germline CDR1 MNHEY, CDR2 SVGAGI. The CDR3 DNA reads as TGTGCCAGCAGTCTGGAGGTAACAGCTGGAAACACCATATATTTT. Translation: CASSLEVTAGNTIYF.

The chain recombines TRBV9 with TRBJ2-2; 11 bases are a match to TRBD2. The CDR3 is made up of 15 amino acids. The V and J ends lost 6 bases and 6 bases, in that order; junction bases with no gene match: 7. CDR1 and CDR2 (germline): SGDLS, YYNGEE. CDR3 amino acids: CASTLGGLAAGELFF. The CDR3 DNA follows: TGTGCCAGCACCCTAGGGGGACTAGCGGCCGGGGAGCTGTTTTTT.

The chain joins TRBV3-1 (or the pseudogene TRBV3-2) to TRBJ2-1; 9 nucleotides align to TRBD2. Germline V gene lookup returns CDR1 LGHDT and CDR2 YNNKEL (reference sequence). V lost 1 base, J lost 4 bases, and 5 bases stayed unmatched. There are 16 residues in the CDR3. The CDR3 sequence is CASSQVAGAAYNEQFF. The CDR3 DNA follows: TGTGCCAGCAGCCAAGTAGCGGGAGCTGCTTACAATGAGCAGTTCTTC.

This clone was counted a single time. The V call is TRBV5-1, the J call TRBJ2-5, with a tentative D call TRBD1 (6 bases). The CDR3 runs 14 residues. Germline values: CDR1 SGHRS, CDR2 YFSETQ. With 3 bases removed from V and 1 base from J, the gap between germline ends came to 10 bases. Here the CDR3 reads CASSSGTIQETQYF. As DNA, the CDR3 is TGCGCCAGCAGCTCCGGGACAATCCAAGAGACCCAGTACTTC.

The sample holds one count of this clone. The rearrangement uses TRBV28 and TRBJ1-3; D is uncertain. The germline V and J ends were trimmed by 3 bases and 1 base, with 10 bases remaining between them. Germline CDR1 MDHEN, CDR2 SYDVKM. The CDR3 totals 15 residues. CDR3 coding DNA: TGTGCCAGCAGTTTCCGACGGAGTTCTGGAAACACCATATATTTT. Translated, it gives CASSFRRSSGNTIYF.

This CDR3 reads CAISELRGQAFF. The CDR3 nucleotides read TGTGCCATCAGTGAGTTGAGGGGGCAGGCTTTCTTT. The gene calls are TRBV10-3 and TRBJ1-1, with 7 bases matching TRBD1. This CDR3 region has 12 residues. The junction had 4 bases not matched to a gene; V was cut back by 1 base and J by 11 bases. Germline lookup yields CDR1 ENHRY and CDR2 SYGVKD.

This chain links TRBV30 with TRBJ1-4; TRBD1 matches at 7 bases. J lost 6 bases, V lost 3 bases, and 10 bases had no gene match. The germline CDR1 and CDR2 sequences are GTSNPN and SVGIG (reference sequence). This CDR3 contains 15 residues. CDR3: CAWRLPGQPYEKLFF. The CDR3 bases are TGTGCCTGGAGGCTACCGGGACAGCCATATGAAAAACTGTTTTTT.

This clone came up once. This chain uses TRBV27 with TRBJ1-6; no definite D call. Per germline, CDR1 MNHEY and CDR2 SMNVEV (reference sequence). This CDR3 comprises 14 residues. With 0 bases removed from V and 9 bases from J, the gap between germline ends came to 9 bases. CDR3: CASSLSTYRSPLHF. The CDR3 coding sequence is TGTGCCAGCAGTTTATCGACATACCGTTCACCCCTCCACTTT.

Remarks on this clone: Sequence at one end of the junction differs from germline and may be a read error. The chain links TRBV7-9 to TRBJ2-3, with 8 bases aligning to TRBD1. CDR1 is SEHNR, CDR2 FQNEAQ, per germline (reference sequence). This CDR3 region has 16 residues. In DNA, the CDR3 is TGTGCCAGCAGCCTAGCGACCGGGACAGGAGTGGGTACGCAGTATTTT. It yields the protein CASSLATGTGVGTQYF.

This clone was counted a single time. The CDR3 coding sequence is TGTGCCAGCTCACCCCAGGCGGGAGGGGACACAGATACGCAGTATTTT. Residues: CASSPQAGGDTDTQYF. This rearrangement joins TRBV18 to TRBJ2-3, with 9 bases identical to TRBD2. Unmatched junction bases numbered 6, after V lost 3 bases and J lost 2 bases. There are 16 residues in the CDR3. Germline V gene data show CDR1 as KGHSH and CDR2 as LQKENI.

J is TRBJ1-2 and V is TRBV3-1 (or the pseudogene TRBV3-2), with 9 bases fitting TRBD1. From germline, CDR1 is LGHDT and CDR2 YNNKEL (reference sequence). V lost 6 bases and J lost 8; bases outside the gene matches: 4. This CDR3 comprises 12 residues. DNA for the CDR3: TGTGCCAGCAGTACAGGGGGCCGCGGCTACACCTTC. Translating it yields CASSTGGRGYTF.

In DNA form, the CDR3 reads TGTGCCAGCAGCTTAGACGGGGTGTTGGGGTCTGAAGCTTTCTTT. It specifies CASSLDGVLGSEAFF. This rearrangement joins TRBV11-2 to TRBJ1-1; no clear D gene. CDR3 size: 15 residues. CDR1 and CDR2 from the germline V gene are SGHAT and FQNNGV. With 0 bases removed from V and 6 bases from J, the gap between germline ends came to 14 bases.

J is TRBJ2-1 and V is TRBV11-2; 7 bases are a match to TRBD2. The CDR3 runs 14 residues. Germline V gives CDR1 SGHAT, CDR2 FQNNGV. Trimming removed 1 base from V and 8 bases from J; junction bases left unmatched: 5. The CDR3, as DNA: TGTGCCAGCAGCTTAGTGGCTAGCGGCCATGAGCAGTTCTTC. Its protein is CASSLVASGHEQFF.